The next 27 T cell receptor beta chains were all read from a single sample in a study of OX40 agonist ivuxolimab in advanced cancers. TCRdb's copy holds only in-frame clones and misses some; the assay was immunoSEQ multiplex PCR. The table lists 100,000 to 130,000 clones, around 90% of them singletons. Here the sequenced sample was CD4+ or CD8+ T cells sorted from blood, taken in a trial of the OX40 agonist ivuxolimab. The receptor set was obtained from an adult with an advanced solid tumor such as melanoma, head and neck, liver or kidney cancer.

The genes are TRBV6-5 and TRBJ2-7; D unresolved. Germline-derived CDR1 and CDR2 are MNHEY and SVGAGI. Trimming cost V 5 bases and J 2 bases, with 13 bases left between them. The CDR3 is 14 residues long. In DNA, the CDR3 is TGTGCCAGCAGTCTCCTTCAAATCCCCTACGAGCAGTACTTC. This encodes CASSLLQIPYEQYF.

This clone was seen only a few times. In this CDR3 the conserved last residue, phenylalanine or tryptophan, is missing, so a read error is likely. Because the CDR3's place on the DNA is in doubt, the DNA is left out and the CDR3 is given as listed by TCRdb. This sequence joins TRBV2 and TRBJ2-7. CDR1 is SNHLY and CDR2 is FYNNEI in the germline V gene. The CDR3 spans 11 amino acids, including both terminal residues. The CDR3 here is CASSDIGVWYP.

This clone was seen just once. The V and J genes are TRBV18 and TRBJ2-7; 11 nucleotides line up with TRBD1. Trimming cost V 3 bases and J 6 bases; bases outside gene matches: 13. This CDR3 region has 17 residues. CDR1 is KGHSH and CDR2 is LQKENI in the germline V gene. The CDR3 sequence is CASSPSATGTGGGEQYF. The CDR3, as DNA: TGTGCCAGCTCACCTTCTGCTACCGGGACAGGGGGGGGCGAGCAGTACTTC.

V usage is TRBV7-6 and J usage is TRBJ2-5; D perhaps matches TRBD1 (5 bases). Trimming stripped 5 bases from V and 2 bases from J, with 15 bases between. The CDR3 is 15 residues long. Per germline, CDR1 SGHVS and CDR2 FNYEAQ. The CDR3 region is CASSVSHRNQETQYF. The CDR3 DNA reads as TGTGCCAGCAGCGTAAGTCACAGGAATCAAGAGACCCAGTACTTC.

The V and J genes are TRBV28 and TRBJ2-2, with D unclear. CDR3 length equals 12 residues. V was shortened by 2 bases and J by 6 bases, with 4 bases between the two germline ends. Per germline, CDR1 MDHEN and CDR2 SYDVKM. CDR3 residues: CASSLVPGELFF. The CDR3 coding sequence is TGTGCCAGCAGTTTAGTCCCCGGGGAGCTGTTTTTT.

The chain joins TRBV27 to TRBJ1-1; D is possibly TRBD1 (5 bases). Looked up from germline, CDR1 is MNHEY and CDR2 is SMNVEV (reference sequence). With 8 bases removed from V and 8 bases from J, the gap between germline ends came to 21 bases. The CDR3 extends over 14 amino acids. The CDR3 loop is CASCSGDGRMEAFF. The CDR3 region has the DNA TGTGCCAGCTGCTCCGGGGACGGGAGAATGGAAGCTTTCTTT.

In DNA form, the CDR3 reads TGTGCCAGCAGCCTAGGATCTGCCTCTGGAAACACCATATATTTT. This encodes CASSLGSASGNTIYF. The gene calls are TRBV7-2 and TRBJ1-3; D gene uncertain. The CDR3 runs to 15 residues. Germline CDR1 is SGHTA and CDR2 is FQGNSA. V was clipped by 5 bases and J by 0 bases, with 11 bases between them.

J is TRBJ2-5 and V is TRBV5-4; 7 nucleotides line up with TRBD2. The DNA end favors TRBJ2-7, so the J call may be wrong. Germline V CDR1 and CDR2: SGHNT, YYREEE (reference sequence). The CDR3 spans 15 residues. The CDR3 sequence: CASRPGGTETYEQYF. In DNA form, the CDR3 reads TGTGCCAGCAGACCCGGGGGGACGGAAACCTACGAGCAGTACTTC.

CDR3 DNA: TGTGCCAGCAGTCCCACCGGACAGGGAAACACTGAAGCTTTCTTT. It codes for CASSPTGQGNTEAFF. J is TRBJ1-1 and V is TRBV28; 8 bases align to TRBD1. After removal of 5 bases from V and 2 bases from J, the junction contained 7 bases not matched to a gene. From germline, CDR1 is MDHEN and CDR2 SYDVKM. CDR3 length: 15 residues.

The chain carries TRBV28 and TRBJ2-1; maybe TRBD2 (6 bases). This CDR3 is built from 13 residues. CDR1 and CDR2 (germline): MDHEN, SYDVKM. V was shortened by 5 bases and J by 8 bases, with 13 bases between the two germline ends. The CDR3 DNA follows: TGTGCCAGCAGTGGGGACTGGGGCGATGAGCAGTTCTTC. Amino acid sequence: CASSGDWGDEQFF.

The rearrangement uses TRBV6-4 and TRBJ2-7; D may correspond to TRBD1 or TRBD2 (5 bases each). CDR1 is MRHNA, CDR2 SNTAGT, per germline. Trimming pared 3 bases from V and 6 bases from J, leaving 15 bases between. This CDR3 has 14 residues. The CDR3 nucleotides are TGTGCCAGCAGTGAGGTGGCAGGGAGAGGCGAGCAGTACTTC. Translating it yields CASSEVAGRGEQYF.

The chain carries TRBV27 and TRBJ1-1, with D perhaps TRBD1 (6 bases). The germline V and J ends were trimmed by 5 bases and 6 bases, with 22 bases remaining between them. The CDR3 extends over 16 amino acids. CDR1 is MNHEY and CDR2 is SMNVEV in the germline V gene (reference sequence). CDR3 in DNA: TGTGCCAGCAGTCCCCTTTTTACGTCGGGGGCCCCTGAAGCTTTCTTT. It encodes CASSPLFTSGAPEAFF.

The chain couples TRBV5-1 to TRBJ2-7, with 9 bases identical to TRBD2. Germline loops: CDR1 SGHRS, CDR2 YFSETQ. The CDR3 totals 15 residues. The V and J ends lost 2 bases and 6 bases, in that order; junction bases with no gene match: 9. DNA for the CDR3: TGCGCCAGCAGCTTCATAGTAGCGGGAGTATCCGAGCAGTACTTC. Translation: CASSFIVAGVSEQYF.

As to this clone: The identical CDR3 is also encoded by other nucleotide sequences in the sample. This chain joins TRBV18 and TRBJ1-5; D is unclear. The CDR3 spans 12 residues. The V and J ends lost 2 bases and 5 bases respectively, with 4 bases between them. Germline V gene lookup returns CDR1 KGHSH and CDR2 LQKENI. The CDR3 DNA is TGTGCCAGCTCACCAGGGGATCAGCCCCAGCATTTT. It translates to CASSPGDQPQHF. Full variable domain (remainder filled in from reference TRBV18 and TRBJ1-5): NAGVMQNPRHLVRRRGQEARLRCSPMKGHSHVYWYRQLPEEGLKFMVYLQKENIIDESGMPKERFSAEFPKEGPSILRIQQVVRGDSAAYFCASSPGDQPQHFGDGTRLSIL.

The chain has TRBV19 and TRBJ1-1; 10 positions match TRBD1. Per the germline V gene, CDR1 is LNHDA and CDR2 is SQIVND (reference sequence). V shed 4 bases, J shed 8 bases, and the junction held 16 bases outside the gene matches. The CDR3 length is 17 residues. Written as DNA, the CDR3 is TGTGCCAGTAGTACAAGCCGATCAAAAGACAGGGGGCTCGAAGCTTTCTTT. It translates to CASSTSRSKDRGLEAFF.

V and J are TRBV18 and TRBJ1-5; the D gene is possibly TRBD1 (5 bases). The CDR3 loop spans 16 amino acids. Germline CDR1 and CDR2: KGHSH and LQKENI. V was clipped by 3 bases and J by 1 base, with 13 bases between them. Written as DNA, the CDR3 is TGTGCCAGCTCACCCGCCGCGGGGCTAAGCAATCAGCCCCAGCATTTT. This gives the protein CASSPAAGLSNQPQHF.

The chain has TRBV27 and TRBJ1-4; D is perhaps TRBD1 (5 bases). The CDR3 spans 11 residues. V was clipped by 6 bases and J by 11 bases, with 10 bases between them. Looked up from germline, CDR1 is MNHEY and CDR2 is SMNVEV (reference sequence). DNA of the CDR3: TGTGCCAGCAGCCGGGGGGGGAAACTGTTTTTT. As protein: CASSRGGKLFF.

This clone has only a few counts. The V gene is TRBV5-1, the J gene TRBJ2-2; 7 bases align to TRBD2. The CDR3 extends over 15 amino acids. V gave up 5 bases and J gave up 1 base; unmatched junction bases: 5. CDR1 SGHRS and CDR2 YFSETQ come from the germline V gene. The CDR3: CASRAGGGNTGELFF. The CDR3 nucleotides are TGCGCCAGCAGAGCGGGCGGGGGGAACACCGGGGAGCTGTTTTTT.

The CDR3 reads CASSERSAGGETQYF. The CDR3 nucleotides are TGTGCCAGCAGTGAAAGGTCGGCGGGAGGGGAGACCCAGTACTTC. The chain employs TRBV2 and TRBJ2-5; 9 nucleotides align to TRBD2. J gave up 5 bases and V 2 bases, and 6 bases lay outside the gene matches. The length of the CDR3 is 15 residues. Per the germline V gene, CDR1 is SNHLY and CDR2 is FYNNEI.

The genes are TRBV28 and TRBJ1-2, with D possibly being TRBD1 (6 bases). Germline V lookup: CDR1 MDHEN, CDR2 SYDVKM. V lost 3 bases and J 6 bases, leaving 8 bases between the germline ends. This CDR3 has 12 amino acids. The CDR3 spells CASSLGAHGYTF. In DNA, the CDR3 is TGTGCCAGCAGTTTGGGGGCCCATGGCTACACCTTC.

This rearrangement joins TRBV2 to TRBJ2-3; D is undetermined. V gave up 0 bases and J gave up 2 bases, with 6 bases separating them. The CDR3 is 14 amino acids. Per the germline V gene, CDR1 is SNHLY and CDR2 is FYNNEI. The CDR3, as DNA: TGTGCCAGCAGTGAAGCGCTCCTCACAGATACGCAGTATTTT. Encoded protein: CASSEALLTDTQYF.

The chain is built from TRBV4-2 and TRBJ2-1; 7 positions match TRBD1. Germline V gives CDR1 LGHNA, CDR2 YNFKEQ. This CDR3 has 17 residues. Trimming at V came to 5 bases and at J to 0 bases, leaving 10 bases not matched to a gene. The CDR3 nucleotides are TGTGCCAGCAGCTCCCGAGCCAGGGGGACCTCCTACAATGAGCAGTTCTTC. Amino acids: CASSSRARGTSYNEQFF.

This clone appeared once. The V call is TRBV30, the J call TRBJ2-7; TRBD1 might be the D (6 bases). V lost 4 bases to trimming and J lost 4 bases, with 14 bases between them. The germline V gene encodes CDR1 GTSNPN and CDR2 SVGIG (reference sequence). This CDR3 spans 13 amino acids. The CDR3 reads CAWIKQGGYEQYF. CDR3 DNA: TGTGCCTGGATAAAACAGGGCGGGTACGAGCAGTACTTC.

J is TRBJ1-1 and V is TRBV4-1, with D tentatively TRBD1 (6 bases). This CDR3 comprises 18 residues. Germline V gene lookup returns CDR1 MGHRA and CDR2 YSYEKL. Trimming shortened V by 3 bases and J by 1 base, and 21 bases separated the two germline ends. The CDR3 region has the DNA TGCGCCAGCAGCCAGTACAGGGCTCTAAGTAGAGAGAACACTGAAGCTTTCTTT. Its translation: CASSQYRALSRENTEAFF.

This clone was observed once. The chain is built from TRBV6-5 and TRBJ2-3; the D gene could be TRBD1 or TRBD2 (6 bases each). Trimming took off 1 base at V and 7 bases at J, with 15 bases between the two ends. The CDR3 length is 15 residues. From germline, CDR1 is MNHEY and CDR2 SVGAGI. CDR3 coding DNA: TGTGCCAGCAGTTACTTCCAAGGGGGGACGAATACGCAGTATTTT. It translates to CASSYFQGGTNTQYF.

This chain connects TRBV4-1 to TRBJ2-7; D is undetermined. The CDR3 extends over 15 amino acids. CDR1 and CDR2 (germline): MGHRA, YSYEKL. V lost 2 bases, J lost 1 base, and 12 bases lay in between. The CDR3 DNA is TGCGCCAGCAGCCAACCCCTGGGCCTTTCCTACGAGCAGTACTTC. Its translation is CASSQPLGLSYEQYF.

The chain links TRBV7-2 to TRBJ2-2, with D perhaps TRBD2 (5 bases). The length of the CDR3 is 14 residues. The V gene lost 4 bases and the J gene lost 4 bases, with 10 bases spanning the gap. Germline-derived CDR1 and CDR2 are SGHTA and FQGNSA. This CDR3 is CASSSLALTGELFF. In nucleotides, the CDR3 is TGTGCCAGCAGCTCCCTAGCCCTCACCGGGGAGCTGTTTTTT.